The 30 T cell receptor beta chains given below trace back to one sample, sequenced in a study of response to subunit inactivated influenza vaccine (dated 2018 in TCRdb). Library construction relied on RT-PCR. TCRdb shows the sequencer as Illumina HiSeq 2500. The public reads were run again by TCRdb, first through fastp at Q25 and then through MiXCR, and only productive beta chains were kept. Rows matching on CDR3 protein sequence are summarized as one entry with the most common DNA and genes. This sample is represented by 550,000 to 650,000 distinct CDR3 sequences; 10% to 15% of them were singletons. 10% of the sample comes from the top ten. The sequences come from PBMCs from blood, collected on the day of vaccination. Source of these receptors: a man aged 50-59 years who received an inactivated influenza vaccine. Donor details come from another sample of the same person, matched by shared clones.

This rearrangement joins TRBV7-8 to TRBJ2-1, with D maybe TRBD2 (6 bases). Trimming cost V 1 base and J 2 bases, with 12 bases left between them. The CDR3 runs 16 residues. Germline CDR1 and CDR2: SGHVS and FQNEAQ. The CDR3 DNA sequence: TGTGCCAGCAGCTTAGGCCCGGGGGATCCCTACAATGAGCAGTTCTTC. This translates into CASSLGPGDPYNEQFF.

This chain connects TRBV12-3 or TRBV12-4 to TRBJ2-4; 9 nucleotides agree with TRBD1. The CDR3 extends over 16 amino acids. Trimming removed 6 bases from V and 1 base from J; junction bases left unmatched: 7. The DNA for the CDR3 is TGTGCCAGCAGCACGGGGACAGGGAGGGCCAAAAACATTCAGTACTTC. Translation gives CASSTGTGRAKNIQYF.

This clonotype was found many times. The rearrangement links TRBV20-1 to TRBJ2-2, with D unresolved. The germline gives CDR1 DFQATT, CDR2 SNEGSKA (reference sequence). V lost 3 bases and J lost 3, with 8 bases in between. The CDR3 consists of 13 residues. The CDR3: CSASYSYTGELFF. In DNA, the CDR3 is TGCAGTGCTAGTTACAGTTACACCGGGGAGCTGTTTTTT.

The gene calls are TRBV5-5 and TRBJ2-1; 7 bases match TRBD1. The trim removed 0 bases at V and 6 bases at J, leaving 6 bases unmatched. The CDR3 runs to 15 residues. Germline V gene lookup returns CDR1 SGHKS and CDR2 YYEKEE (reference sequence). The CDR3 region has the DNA TGTGCCAGCAGCTTGGTGACAGGGATCGTCAATGAGCAGTTCTTC. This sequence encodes CASSLVTGIVNEQFF.

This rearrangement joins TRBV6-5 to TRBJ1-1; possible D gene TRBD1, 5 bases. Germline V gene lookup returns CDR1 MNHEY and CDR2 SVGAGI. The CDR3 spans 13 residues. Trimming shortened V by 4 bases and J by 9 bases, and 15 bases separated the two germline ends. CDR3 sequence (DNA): TGTGCCAGCAGTTTCCGGGACGCACGACAAGCTTTCTTT. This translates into CASSFRDARQAFF.

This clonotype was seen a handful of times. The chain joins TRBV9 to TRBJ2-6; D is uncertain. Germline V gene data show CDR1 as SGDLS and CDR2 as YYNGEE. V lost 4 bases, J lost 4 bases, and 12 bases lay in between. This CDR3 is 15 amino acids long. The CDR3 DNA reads TGTGCCAGCAGCAAATATAGTGCAGGGGCCAACGTCCTGACTTTC. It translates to CASSKYSAGANVLTF.

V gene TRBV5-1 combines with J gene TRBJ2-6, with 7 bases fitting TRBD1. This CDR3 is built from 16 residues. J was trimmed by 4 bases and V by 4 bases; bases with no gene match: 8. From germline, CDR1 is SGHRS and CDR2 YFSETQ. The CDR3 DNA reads TGCGCCAGCAGCGCGGACAGGCTGGTCGGGGCCAACGTCCTGACTTTC. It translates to CASSADRLVGANVLTF. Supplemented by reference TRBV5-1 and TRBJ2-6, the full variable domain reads KAGVTQTPRYLIKTRGQQVTLSCSPISGHRSVSWYQQTPGQGLQFLFEYFSETQRNKGNFPGRFSGRQFSNSRSEMNVSTLELGDSALYLCASSADRLVGANVLTFGAGSRLTVL.

The CDR3 nucleotides read TGTGCCAGCAGTTGGGGCCGGGACTGGGGCTCCTACGAGCAGTACTTC. Protein: CASSWGRDWGSYEQYF. The rearrangement links TRBV12-3 or TRBV12-4 to TRBJ2-7; TRBD2 might be the D (6 bases). This CDR3 spans 16 amino acids. V lost 4 bases and J lost 0, with 16 bases in between.

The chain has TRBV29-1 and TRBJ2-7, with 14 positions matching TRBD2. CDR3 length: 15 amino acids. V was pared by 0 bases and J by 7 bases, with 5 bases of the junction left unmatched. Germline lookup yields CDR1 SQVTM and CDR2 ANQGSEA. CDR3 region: CSVEDGTSGSWEQYF. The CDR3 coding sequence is TGCAGCGTTGAAGATGGGACTAGCGGGAGTTGGGAGCAGTACTTC.

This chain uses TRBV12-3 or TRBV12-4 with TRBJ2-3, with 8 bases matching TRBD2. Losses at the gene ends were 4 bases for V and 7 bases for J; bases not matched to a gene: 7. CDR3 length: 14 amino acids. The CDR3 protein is CASSSATSANTQYF. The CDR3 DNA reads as TGTGCCAGCAGTTCCGCGACTAGCGCCAATACGCAGTATTTT.

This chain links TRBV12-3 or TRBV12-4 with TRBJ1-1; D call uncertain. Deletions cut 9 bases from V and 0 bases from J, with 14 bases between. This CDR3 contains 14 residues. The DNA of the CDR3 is TGTGCCAGTCGAGTTGCAGGCGTGAACACTGAAGCTTTCTTT. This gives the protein CASRVAGVNTEAFF.

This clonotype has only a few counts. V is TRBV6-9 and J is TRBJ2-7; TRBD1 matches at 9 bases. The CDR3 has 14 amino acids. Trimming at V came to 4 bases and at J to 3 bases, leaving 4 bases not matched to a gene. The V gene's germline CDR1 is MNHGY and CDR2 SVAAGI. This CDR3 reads CASSLADRGYEQYF. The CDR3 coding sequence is TGTGCCAGCAGTTTGGCGGACAGGGGCTACGAGCAGTACTTC.

Here the CDR3 reads CASSWTGNLNTEAFF. CDR3 nucleotide sequence: TGCGCCAGCAGCTGGACAGGGAATCTGAACACTGAAGCTTTCTTT. This chain uses TRBV5-1 with TRBJ1-1, with 8 nucleotides matching TRBD1. From germline, CDR1 is SGHRS and CDR2 YFSETQ. V shed 3 bases and J 0 bases; nucleotides not matched to a gene: 4. The CDR3 totals 15 residues.

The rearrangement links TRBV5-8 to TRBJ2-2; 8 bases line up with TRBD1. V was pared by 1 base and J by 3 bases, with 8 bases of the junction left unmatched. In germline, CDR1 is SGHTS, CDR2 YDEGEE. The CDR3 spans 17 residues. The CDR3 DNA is TGTGCCAGCAGCTTGTTGTACAGGGGGACCGACACCGGGGAGCTGTTTTTT. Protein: CASSLLYRGTDTGELFF.

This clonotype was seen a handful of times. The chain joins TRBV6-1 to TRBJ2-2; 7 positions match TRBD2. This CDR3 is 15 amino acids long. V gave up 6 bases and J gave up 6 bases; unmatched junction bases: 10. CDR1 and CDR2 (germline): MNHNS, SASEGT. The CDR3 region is CASRRGTTPSGELFF. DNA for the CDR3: TGTGCCAGCAGGCGCGGGACTACACCCTCCGGGGAGCTGTTTTTT.

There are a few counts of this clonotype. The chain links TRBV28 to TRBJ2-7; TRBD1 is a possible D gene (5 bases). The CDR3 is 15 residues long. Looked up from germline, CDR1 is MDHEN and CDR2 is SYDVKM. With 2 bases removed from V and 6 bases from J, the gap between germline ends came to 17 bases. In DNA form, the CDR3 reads TGTGCCAGCAGTTTACCTGGACAAACCCAGCGCGAGCAGTACTTC. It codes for CASSLPGQTQREQYF.

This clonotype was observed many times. CDR3 coding DNA: TGCGCCAGCAGCTTGGATCAGGGGCTGGGTTCGGACGGCTACACCTTC. Protein sequence: CASSLDQGLGSDGYTF. The chain uses TRBV5-1 and TRBJ1-2; a weak D match, TRBD1 (6 bases). This CDR3 is 16 amino acids long. CDR1 and CDR2 from the germline V gene are SGHRS and YFSETQ. Trimming pared 0 bases from V and 8 bases from J, leaving 20 bases between. Combining the CDR3 with reference TRBV5-1 and TRBJ1-2 gives the whole variable domain KAGVTQTPRYLIKTRGQQVTLSCSPISGHRSVSWYQQTPGQGLQFLFEYFSETQRNKGNFPGRFSGRQFSNSRSEMNVSTLELGDSALYLCASSLDQGLGSDGYTFGSGTRLTVV.

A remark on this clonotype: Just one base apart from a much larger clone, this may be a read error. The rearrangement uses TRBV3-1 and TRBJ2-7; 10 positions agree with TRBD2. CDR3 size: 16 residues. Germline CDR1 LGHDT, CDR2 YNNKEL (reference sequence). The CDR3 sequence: CASSPAAGGRSYERYF. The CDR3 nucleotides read TGTGCCAGCAGCCCCGCAGCGGGAGGGCGCTCCTACGAGCGGTACTTC.

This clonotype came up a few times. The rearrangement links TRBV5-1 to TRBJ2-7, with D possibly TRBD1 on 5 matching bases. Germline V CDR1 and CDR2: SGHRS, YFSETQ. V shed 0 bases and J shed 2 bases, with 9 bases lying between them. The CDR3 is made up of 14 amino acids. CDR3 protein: CASSLEGRAYEQYF. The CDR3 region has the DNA TGCGCCAGCAGCTTGGAAGGCAGGGCCTACGAGCAGTACTTC.

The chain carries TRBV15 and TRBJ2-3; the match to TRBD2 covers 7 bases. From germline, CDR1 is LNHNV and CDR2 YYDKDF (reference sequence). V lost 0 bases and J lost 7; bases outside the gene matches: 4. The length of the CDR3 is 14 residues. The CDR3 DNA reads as TGTGCCACCAGCAGAGACATCGGGGGGTATACGCAGTATTTT. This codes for CATSRDIGGYTQYF.

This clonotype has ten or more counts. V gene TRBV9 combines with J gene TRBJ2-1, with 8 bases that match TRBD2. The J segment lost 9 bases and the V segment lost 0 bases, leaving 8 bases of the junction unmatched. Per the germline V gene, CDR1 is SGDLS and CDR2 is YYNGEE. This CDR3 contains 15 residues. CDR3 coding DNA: TGTGCCAGCAGCGTAGGGGCAGCGGGAGTATTTGAGCAGTTCTTC. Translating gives CASSVGAAGVFEQFF.

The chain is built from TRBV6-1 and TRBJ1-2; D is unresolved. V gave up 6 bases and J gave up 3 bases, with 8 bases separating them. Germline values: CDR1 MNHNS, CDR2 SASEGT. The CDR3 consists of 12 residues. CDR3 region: CASSVIDYGYTF. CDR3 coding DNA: TGTGCCAGCAGCGTGATTGACTATGGCTACACCTTC.

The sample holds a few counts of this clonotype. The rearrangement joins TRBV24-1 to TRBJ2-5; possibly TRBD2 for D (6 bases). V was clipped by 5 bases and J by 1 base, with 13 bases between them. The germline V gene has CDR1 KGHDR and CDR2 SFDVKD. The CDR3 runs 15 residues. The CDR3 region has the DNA TGTGCCACCAGTGCCCAGGGACTGAGCCAAGAGACCCAGTACTTC. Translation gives CATSAQGLSQETQYF.

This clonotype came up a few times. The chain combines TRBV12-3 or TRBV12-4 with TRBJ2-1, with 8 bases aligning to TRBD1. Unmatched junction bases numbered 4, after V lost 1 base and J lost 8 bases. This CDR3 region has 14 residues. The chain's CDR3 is CASSLETGADEQFF. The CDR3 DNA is TGTGCCAGCAGTTTAGAGACAGGGGCCGATGAGCAGTTCTTC.

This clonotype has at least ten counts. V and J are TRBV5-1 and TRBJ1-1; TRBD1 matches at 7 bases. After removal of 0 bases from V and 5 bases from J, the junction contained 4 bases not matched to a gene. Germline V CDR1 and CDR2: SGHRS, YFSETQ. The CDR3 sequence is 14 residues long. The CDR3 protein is CASSLEGRGTEAFF. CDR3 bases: TGCGCCAGCAGCTTGGAGGGCAGGGGGACTGAAGCTTTCTTT. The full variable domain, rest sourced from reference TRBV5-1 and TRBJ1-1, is KAGVTQTPRYLIKTRGQQVTLSCSPISGHRSVSWYQQTPGQGLQFLFEYFSETQRNKGNFPGRFSGRQFSNSRSEMNVSTLELGDSALYLCASSLEGRGTEAFFGQGTRLTVV.

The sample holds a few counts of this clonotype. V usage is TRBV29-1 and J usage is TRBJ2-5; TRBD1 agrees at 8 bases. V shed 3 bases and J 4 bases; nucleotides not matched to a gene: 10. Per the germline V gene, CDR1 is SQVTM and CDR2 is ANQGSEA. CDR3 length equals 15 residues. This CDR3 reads CSVDPTGANGETQYF. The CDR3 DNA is TGCAGCGTTGACCCGACAGGGGCCAACGGAGAGACCCAGTACTTC.

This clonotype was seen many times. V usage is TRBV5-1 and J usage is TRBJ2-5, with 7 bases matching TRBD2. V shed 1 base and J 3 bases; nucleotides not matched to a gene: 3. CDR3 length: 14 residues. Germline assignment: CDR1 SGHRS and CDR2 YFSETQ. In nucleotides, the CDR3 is TGCGCCAGCAGCTTGATCCTAGCGGAAGAGACCCAGTACTTC. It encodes CASSLILAEETQYF.

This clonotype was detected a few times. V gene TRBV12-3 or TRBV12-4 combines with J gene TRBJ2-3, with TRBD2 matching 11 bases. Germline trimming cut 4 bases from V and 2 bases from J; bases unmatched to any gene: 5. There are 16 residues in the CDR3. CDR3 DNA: TGTGCCAGCAGTTCCACTAGCGGGAGCTCCACAGATACGCAGTATTTT. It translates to CASSSTSGSSTDTQYF.

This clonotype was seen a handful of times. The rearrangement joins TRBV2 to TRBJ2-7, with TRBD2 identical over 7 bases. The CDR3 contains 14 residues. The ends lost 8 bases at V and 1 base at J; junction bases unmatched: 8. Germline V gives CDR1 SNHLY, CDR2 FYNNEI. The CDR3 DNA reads TGTGCCAGCGGGGGGGGAGGATCATCCTACGAGCAGTACTTC. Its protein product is CASGGGGSSYEQYF.

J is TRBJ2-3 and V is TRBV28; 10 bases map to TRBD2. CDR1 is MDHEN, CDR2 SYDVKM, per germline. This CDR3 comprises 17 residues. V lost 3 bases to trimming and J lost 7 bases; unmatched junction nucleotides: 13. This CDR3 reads CASSFRRSGRASNTQYF. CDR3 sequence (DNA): TGTGCCAGCAGTTTCCGAAGGAGCGGGAGGGCCTCGAATACGCAGTATTTT.